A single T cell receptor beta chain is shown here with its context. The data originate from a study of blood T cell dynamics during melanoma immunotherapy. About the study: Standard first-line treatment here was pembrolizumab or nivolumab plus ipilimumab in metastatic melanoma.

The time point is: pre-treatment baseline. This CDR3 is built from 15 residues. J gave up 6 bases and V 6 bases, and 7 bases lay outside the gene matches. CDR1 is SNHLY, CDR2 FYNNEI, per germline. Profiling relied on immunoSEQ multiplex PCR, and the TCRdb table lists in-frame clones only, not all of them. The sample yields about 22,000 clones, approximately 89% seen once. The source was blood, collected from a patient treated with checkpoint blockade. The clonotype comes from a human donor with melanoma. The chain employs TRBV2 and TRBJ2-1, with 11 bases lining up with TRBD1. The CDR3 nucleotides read TGTGCCAGCAGGCGGGACAGGGGGGCTAGCAATGAGCAGTTCTTC. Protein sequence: CASRRDRGASNEQFF.